These 2 T cell receptor beta chains came from one sample sequenced in a study of blood T cell repertoires in COVID-19. Method: immunoSEQ multiplex PCR; TCRdb's copy keeps in-frame clones and lacks some. The repertoire holds 120,000 to 150,000 clones, with 84% as singletons. Sequenced material: PBMCs or T cells enriched from blood (not recorded which). Receptors originate from a man between 50 and 59 years old in a cohort exposed to, infected with or recovered from COVID-19 (not recorded which).

This clone was counted once. CDR3 nucleotide sequence: TGTGCCATCAGTCTTGAAGCAAACACTGAAGCTTTCTTT. This translates into CAISLEANTEAFF. The rearrangement joins TRBV10-3 to TRBJ1-1; no clear D. Deletions cut 5 bases from V and 2 bases from J, with 9 bases between. This CDR3 is 13 amino acids long. Germline V gene sequence: CDR1 ENHRY, CDR2 SYGVKD.

The genes are TRBV9 and TRBJ1-6; possible D gene TRBD1, 5 bases. Germline-derived CDR1 and CDR2 are SGDLS and YYNGEE. Trimming took 5 bases from V and 4 from J, leaving 19 bases between them. This CDR3 is 17 amino acids long. CDR3 sequence reads: CASSDIQGAPYNSPLHF. CDR3 bases: TGTGCCAGCAGTGATATCCAGGGCGCCCCTTATAATTCACCCCTCCACTTT.